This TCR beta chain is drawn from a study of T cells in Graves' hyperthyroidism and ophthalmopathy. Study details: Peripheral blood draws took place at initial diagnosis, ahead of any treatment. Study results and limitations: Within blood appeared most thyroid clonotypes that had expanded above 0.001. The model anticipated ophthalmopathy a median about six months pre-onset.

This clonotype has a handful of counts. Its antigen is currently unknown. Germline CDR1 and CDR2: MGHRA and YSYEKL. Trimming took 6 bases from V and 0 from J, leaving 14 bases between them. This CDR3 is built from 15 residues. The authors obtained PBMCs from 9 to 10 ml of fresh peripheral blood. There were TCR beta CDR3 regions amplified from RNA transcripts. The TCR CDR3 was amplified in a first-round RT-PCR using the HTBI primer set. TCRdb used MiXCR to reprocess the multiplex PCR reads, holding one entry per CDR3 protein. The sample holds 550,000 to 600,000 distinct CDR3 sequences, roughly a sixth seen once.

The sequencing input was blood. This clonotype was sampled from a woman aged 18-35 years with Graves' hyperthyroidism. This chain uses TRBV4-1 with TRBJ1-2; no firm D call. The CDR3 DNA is TGCGCCAGCAGTACCATCCGGGATGCTAACTATGGCTACACCTTC. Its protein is CASSTIRDANYGYTF.